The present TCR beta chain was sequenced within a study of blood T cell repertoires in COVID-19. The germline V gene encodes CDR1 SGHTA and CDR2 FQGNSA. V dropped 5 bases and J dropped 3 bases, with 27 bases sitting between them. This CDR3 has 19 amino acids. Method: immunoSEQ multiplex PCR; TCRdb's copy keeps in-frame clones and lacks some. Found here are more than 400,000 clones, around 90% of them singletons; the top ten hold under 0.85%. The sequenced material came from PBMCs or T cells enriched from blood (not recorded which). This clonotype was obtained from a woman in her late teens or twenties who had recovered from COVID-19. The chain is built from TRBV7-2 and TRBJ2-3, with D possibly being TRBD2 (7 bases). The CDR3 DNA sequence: TGTGCCAGCAGCACCTTCCGTGGGGGCGGGGGTCATCGTACAGATACGCAGTATTTT. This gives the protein CASSTFRGGGGHRTDTQYF.